This TCR beta chain was sequenced during a study of T cell clonotyping in hematopoietic cell transplantation. Study-wide results and caveats: Higher Inverse Simpson Index values in graft donor and pretransplant recipient predicted broader posttransplant TCR diversity.

The table came from immunoSEQ multiplex PCR; TCRdb's copy has only in-frame clones and leaves some out. The sample contains thousands of clones, around 86% of which appear only once. About this clone itself: Its antigen is currently unknown.

V lost 5 bases to trimming and J lost 3 bases, with 4 bases between them. The CDR3 length is 11 residues. Germline CDR1 is MDHEN and CDR2 is SYDVKM. The input for sequencing was peripheral blood mononuclear cells, taken 100 days after allogeneic stem cell transplant. The sequence was collected from a male patient aged 35-50 years who had an allogeneic stem cell transplant from an unrelated donor, so the T cells may come from the graft donor. Some clones in this sample may be carry-over from other donors' samples. This chain connects TRBV28 to TRBJ1-1; no clear D. Here the CDR3 DNA reads TGTGCCAGCAGTGTCTACACTGAAGCTTTCTTT. It yields the protein CASSVYTEAFF.